This T cell receptor (beta chain) was found in a study of identical twins. V gave up 5 bases and J gave up 1 base; unmatched junction bases: 4. The CDR3 covers 14 residues. This clonotype was found many times. TCRdb fed the 5' RACE reads into MiXCR, producing one record per CDR3 protein. The sample lists a few hundred thousand distinct CDR3 sequences, approximately 14% occurring once. This same sample was also taken into another study, of yellow fever vaccine responses in identical twins. That paper notes: Each twin's T cell response to the vaccine was reported to look partly convergent and partly personalized.

Specimen: CD4+ T cells sorted from blood. This clonotype originated in a woman between 18 and 29 years old in good health. The V and J genes are TRBV12-3 or TRBV12-4 and TRBJ2-5; 7 bases line up with TRBD1. This CDR3 is CASSPGTAQETQYF. For the CDR3, the DNA is TGTGCCAGCAGTCCAGGGACAGCCCAAGAGACCCAGTACTTC.